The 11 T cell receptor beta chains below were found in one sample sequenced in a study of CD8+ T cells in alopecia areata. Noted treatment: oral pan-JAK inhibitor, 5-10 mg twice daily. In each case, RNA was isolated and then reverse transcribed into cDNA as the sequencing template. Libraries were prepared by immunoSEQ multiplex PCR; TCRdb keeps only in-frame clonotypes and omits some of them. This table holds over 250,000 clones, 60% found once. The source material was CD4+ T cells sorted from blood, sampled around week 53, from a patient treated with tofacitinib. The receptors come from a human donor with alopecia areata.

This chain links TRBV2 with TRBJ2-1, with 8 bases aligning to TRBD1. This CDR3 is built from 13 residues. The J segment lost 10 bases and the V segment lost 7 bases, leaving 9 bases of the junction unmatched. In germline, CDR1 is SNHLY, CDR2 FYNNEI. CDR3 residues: CASIAVRDREQFF. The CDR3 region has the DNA TGTGCCAGCATAGCCGTCCGGGACAGGGAGCAGTTCTTC. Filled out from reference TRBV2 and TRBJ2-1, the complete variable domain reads EPEVTQTPSHQVTQMGQEVILRCVPISNHLYFYWYRQILGQKVEFLVSFYNNEISEKSEIFDDQFSVERPDGSNFTLKIRSTKLEDSAMYFCASIAVRDREQFFGPGTRLTVL.

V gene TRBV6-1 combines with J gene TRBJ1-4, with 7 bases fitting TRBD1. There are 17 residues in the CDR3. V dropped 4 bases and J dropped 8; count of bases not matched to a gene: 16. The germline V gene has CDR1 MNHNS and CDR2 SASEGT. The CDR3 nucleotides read TGTGCCAGCAGTGCTACCTCCCGACGGACAGGAGGCGAAAAACTGTTTTTT. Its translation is CASSATSRRTGGEKLFF.

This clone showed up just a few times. The CDR3 coding sequence is TGTGCCAGCAGCGTGGAGGGAACCTACAATGAGCAGTTCTTC. It codes for CASSVEGTYNEQFF. This chain links TRBV9 with TRBJ2-1; TRBD2 is a possible D gene (6 bases). This CDR3 contains 14 residues. With 2 bases removed from V and 2 bases from J, the gap between germline ends came to 8 bases. Germline V lookup: CDR1 SGDLS, CDR2 YYNGEE. The full variable domain, its missing parts supplied by reference TRBV9 and TRBJ2-1, is DSGVTQTPKHLITATGQRVTLRCSPRSGDLSVYWYQQSLDQGLQFLIQYYNGEERAKGNILERFSAQQFPDLHSELNLSSLELGDSALYFCASSVEGTYNEQFFGPGTRLTVL.

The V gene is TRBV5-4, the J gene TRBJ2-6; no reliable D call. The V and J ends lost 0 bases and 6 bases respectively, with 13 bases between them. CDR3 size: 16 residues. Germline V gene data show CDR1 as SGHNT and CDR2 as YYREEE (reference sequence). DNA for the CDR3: TGTGCCAGCAGCTTGGACGGCGGATCGAAGGCCAACGTCCTGACTTTC. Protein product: CASSLDGGSKANVLTF.

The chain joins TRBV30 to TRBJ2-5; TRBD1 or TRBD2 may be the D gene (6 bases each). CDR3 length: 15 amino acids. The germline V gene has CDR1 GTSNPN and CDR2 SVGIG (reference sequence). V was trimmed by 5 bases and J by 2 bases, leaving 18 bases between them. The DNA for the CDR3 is TGTGCCTGGGGACTGGGGGGACACAAGCAAGAGACCCAGTACTTC. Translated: CAWGLGGHKQETQYF. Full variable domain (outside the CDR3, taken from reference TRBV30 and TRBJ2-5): SQTIHQWPATLVQPVGSPLSLECTVEGTSNPNLYWYRQAAGRGLQLLFYSVGIGQISSEVPQNLSASRPQDRQFILSSKKLLLSDSGFYLCAWGLGGHKQETQYFGPGTRLLVL.

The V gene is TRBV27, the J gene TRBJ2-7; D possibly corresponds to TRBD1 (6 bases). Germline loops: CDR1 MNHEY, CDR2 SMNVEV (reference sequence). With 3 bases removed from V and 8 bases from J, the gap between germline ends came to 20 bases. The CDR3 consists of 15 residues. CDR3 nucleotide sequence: TGTGCCAGCAGTTTGGGATCAGGGGCCGCGGCTCAGCAGTACTTC. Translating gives CASSLGSGAAAQQYF.

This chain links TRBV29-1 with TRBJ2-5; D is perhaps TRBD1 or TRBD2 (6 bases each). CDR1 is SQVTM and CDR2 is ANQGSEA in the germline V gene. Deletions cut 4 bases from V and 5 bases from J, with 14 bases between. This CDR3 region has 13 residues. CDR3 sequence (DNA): TGCAGCGTTGTTTGGCAGGGGAGGGAGACCCAGTACTTC. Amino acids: CSVVWQGRETQYF.

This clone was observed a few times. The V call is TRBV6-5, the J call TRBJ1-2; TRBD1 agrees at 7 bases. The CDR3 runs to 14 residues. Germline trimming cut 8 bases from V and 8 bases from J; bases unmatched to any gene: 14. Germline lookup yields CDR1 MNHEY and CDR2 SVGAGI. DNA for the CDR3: TGTGCCAGCGGGAGGCACCGGGACAGCTGGGGCTACACCTTC. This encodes CASGRHRDSWGYTF.

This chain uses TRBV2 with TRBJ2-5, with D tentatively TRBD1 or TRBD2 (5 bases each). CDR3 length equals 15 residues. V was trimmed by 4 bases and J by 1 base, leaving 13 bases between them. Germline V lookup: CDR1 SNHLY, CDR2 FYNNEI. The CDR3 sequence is CASSGFGDLQETQYF. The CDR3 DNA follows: TGTGCCAGCAGTGGGTTCGGGGACCTCCAAGAGACCCAGTACTTC.

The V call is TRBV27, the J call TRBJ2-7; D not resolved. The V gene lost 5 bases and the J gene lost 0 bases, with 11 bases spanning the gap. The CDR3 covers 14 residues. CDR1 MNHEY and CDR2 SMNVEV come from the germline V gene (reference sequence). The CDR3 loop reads CASSEEGRSYEQYF. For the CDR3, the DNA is TGTGCCAGCAGTGAGGAAGGACGCTCCTACGAGCAGTACTTC.

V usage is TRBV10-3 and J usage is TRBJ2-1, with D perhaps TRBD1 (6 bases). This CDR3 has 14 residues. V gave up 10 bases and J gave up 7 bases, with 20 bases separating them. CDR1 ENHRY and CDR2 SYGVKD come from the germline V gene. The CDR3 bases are TGTGCCACCGCTACCGGGTCAGGGGTTAATGAGCAGTTCTTC. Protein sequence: CATATGSGVNEQFF.